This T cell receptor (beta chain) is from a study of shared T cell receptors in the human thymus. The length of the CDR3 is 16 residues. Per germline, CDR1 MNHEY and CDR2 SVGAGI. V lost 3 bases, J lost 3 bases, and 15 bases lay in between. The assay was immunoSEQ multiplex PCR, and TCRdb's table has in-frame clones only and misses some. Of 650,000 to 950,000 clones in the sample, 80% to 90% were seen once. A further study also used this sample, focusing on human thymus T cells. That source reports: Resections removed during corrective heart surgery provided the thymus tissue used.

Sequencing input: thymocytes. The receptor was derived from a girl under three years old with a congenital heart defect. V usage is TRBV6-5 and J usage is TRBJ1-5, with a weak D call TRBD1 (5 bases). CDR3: CASSYRKQAANQPQHF. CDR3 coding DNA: TGTGCCAGCAGTTATAGGAAACAGGCAGCCAATCAGCCCCAGCATTTT.